The T cell receptor beta chain described here comes from a study of PD-1 blockade in classical Hodgkin lymphoma. Study-wide results and limits: Newly diagnosed patients had diversity similar to the baseline diversity of complete responders. Possible causes of repertoire differences, disease activity or prior therapy, remain undefined.

Time point given: cycle 4 day 1 (C4D1), after around six weeks of nivolumab. Every one of the patients relapsed after autologous stem cell transplantation (brentuximab vedotin exposure was variable). Clones were read by immunoSEQ multiplex PCR, and TCRdb kept only the in-frame ones, dropping some. The repertoire includes 20,000 or so clones, approximately 80% of them detected once, and 7.2% sits in the top ten. Note on this clone: The antigen is undetermined.

CDR3 size: 13 residues. V was cut by 2 bases and J by 7 bases, with 6 bases left in between. CDR1 MDHEN and CDR2 SYDVKM come from the germline V gene. Material: peripheral blood mononuclear cells (PBMCs), obtained before the fourth cycle of nivolumab. This chain uses TRBV28 with TRBJ1-6; D is ambiguous. The sequence was obtained from a human donor with classical Hodgkin lymphoma. CDR3 in amino acids: CASSLRQNSPLHF. The CDR3 DNA reads as TGTGCCAGCAGTTTACGGCAGAATTCACCCCTCCACTTT.